Listed below are T cell receptor beta chains from one sample, sequenced in a study of cytomegalovirus exposure and HLA in healthy donors. TCRdb's table, derived via immunoSEQ multiplex PCR, lists solely in-frame clones and lacks some. The data contain around 170,000 clones, about 85% of them singletons. Sequenced material: PBMCs. The receptors were gathered from a man aged 45-65 years in good health and CMV-seronegative. CDR3s include the opening cysteine and the closing phenylalanine or tryptophan.

CDR3: CASSAGTSSYEQYF
V: TRBV9
J: TRBJ2-7

CDR3: CASSPNHRYNEQFF
V: TRBV18
J: TRBJ2-1

CDR3: CASANDRENTEAFF
V: TRBV19
J: TRBJ1-1

CDR3: CASSSTGGPADTQYF
V: TRBV9
J: TRBJ2-3

CDR3: CASSSYGTGSNEQFF
V: TRBV7-6
J: TRBJ2-1

CDR3: CASSLEEGVTTPYEQYF
V: TRBV7-9
J: TRBJ2-7

CDR3: CASSPPVPSGQFF
V: TRBV7-9
J: TRBJ2-1

CDR3: CSVDGGSTDTQYF
V: TRBV29-1
J: TRBJ2-3

CDR3: CASSPRETQYF
V: TRBV7-9
J: TRBJ2-5

CDR3: CASSERTGVGSPLHF
V: TRBV6-1
J: TRBJ1-6

CDR3: CASSEWRGGHTGELFF
V: TRBV2
J: TRBJ2-2

CDR3: CASSEGGTGEHEQYF
V: TRBV6-1
J: TRBJ2-7

CDR3: CASSGDRADSGNTIYF
V: TRBV9
J: TRBJ1-3

CDR3: CASSYLQGAHGYTF
V: TRBV6-5
J: TRBJ1-2

CDR3: CASSRGTGDEYEQYF
V: TRBV5-4
J: TRBJ2-7

CDR3: CASSQESPGGYEQYF
V: TRBV4-3
J: TRBJ2-7

CDR3: CASSSSGGAGETQYF
V: TRBV5-1
J: TRBJ2-5

CDR3: CASSLQDEQYF
V: TRBV5-5
J: TRBJ2-7

CDR3: CASSTNRGPSYEQYF
V: TRBV19
J: TRBJ2-7

CDR3: CASSLAGTRYNSPLHF
V: TRBV11-2
J: TRBJ1-6

CDR3: CASSSLTGARENEQFF
V: TRBV6-5
J: TRBJ2-1

CDR3: CASSQTASYEQYF
V: TRBV18
J: TRBJ2-7

CDR3: CASSSSDRGYSPLHF
V: TRBV13
J: TRBJ1-6

CDR3: CASSEGGSSYEQYF
V: TRBV2
J: TRBJ2-7

CDR3: CASSLQVVGSQETQYF
V: TRBV5-6
J: TRBJ2-5

CDR3: CSVARDRDYEQYF
V: TRBV29-1
J: TRBJ2-7

CDR3: CASSQGGLDGSQYF
V: TRBV4-3
J: TRBJ2-3

CDR3: CASSGTGGTEAFF
V: TRBV2
J: TRBJ1-1

CDR3: CASSLEGGSSYNSPLHF
V: TRBV5-8
J: TRBJ1-6

CDR3: CASSRGTSGGADTQYF
V: TRBV5-1
J: TRBJ2-3

CDR3: CASSLDLFKETQYF
V: TRBV7-9
J: TRBJ2-5

CDR3: CASRFGQAQETQYF
V: TRBV2
J: TRBJ2-5